Listed below are T cell receptor beta chains from one sample, sequenced in a study of T cells in Graves' hyperthyroidism and ophthalmopathy. TCRdb ran MiXCR on the multiplex PCR reads and lists one entry per CDR3 protein. The sample records about 540,000 distinct CDR3 sequences, 40% to 55% being singletons. The sample comprised peripheral blood or thyroid tissue (not recorded which). These receptors were obtained from a young woman with Graves' hyperthyroidism. Both conserved end residues are part of each CDR3. D genes are given only for firm matches. Size tells how often a clone was seen (once, few, many) or the class of an expanded clone, and some rows leave it out.

d_gene | j_gene | v_gene | abundance | CDR3nt | CDR3aa
- | TRBJ1-2 | TRBV24-1 | many | TGTGCCACCAGTGATTGGGTCTATGGCTACACCTTC | CATSDWVYGYTF
- | TRBJ1-1 | TRBV2 | - | TGTGCCAGCAGAGGCGCAGGGGCGGAAGCTTTCTTT | CASRGAGAEAFF
TRBD1 | TRBJ2-7 | TRBV7-2 | - | TGTGCCAGCAGCTCGACAGGGTCCGCGGGCTACGAGCAGTACTTC | CASSSTGSAGYEQYF
TRBD1 | TRBJ1-3 | TRBV29-1 | - | TGCAGCGCCCGGGACAGCGTTGGAAACACCATATATTTT | CSARDSVGNTIYF
- | TRBJ2-3 | TRBV7-9 | - | TGTGCCAGCATACCCCGGAAAAGCACAGATACGCAGTATTTT | CASIPRKSTDTQYF
- | TRBJ1-1 | TRBV7-2 | few | TGTGCCAGCAGCTTAGATGGGGCCCGGGGCACTGAAGCTTTCTTT | CASSLDGARGTEAFF
TRBD1 | TRBJ1-5 | TRBV2 | many | TGTGCCAGCAGTGTAAGGGACAGGAATCAGCCCCAGCATTTT | CASSVRDRNQPQHF
TRBD2 | TRBJ2-1 | TRBV7-2 | - | TGTGCCACCGGCGCCGGGAGGGGGCAGTTCTTC | CATGAGRGQFF
- | TRBJ1-1 | TRBV7-2 | once | TGTGCCAGCAGCATGGAGGGCAGGGTGAGCCCTGAAGCTTTCTTT | CASSMEGRVSPEAFF
- | TRBJ2-7 | TRBV7-9 | - | TGTGCCAGCAGCTTAGCCTATGCGGGGCGGCATAGCTCCTACGAGCAGTGCTTC | CASSLAYAGRHSSYEQCF
TRBD1 | TRBJ1-3 | TRBV20-1 | few | TGCAGTGCTGATGGGACAGCAGATATCGGAAACACCATATATTTT | CSADGTADIGNTIYF
- | TRBJ1-2 | TRBV29-1 | few | TGCAGCGCCCCTGACGGATCTACGGGCGGCTACACCTTC | CSAPDGSTGGYTF
- | TRBJ1-4 | TRBV7-3 | - | TGTGCCAGCAGCTCCACAGACGGGGAGGTAGAAAAACTGTTTTTT | CASSSTDGEVEKLFF
- | TRBJ1-4 | TRBV7-9 | few | TGTGCCAGCACCCATACGCAGGGTGAAAAACTGTTTTTT | CASTHTQGEKLFF
TRBD2 | TRBJ2-7 | TRBV7-8 | - | TGTGCCAGCAGCAATAGCGGGAGGGCCCGAGCCCCCTACGAGCAGTACTTC | CASSNSGRARAPYEQYF
- | TRBJ2-7 | TRBV2 | - | TGTGCCAGCTTCCCTGGCGGAAATACCTACGAGCAGTACTTC | CASFPGGNTYEQYF
- | TRBJ2-5 | TRBV25-1 | few | TGTGCCAGCAGTTCGACTTTACAAGAGACCCAGTACTTC | CASSSTLQETQYF
TRBD1 | TRBJ2-5 | TRBV7-9 | - | TGTGCCAGCAGCCCAGACGGGACAGGGGTCGAGACCCAGTACTTC | CASSPDGTGVETQYF
TRBD2 | TRBJ2-5 | TRBV7-2 | - | TGTGCCAGCAGCCAAGGACTAGCGGGAGAGATCCAAGAGACCCAGTACTTC | CASSQGLAGEIQETQYF
- | TRBJ1-1 | TRBV9 | few | TGTGCCAGCAGCGTTACAGTGATGAACACTGAAGCTTTCTTT | CASSVTVMNTEAFF
- | TRBJ1-1 | TRBV12-3/TRBV12-4 | many | TGTGCCATCCAGAGGGGGAACACTGAAGCTTTCTTT | CAIQRGNTEAFF
- | TRBJ1-4 | TRBV13 | many | TGTGCCAGCAGCTTGGCAGGGAATGAAAAACTGTTTTTT | CASSLAGNEKLFF
TRBD2 | TRBJ2-7 | TRBV7-2 | - | TGTGCCAGCAGCCCGGAGGCCAGCGGGAGCCACGAGCAGTACTTC | CASSPEASGSHEQYF
- | TRBJ2-7 | TRBV7-6 | once | TGTGCTAGCAGCTTCCCCTCGGGGGACTCCAGATGCTACGAGCAGTACTTC | CASSFPSGDSRCYEQYF
- | TRBJ2-5 | TRBV2 | - | TGTGCCAGCACAAGGACGGAAGAGACCCAGTACTTC | CASTRTEETQYF
- | TRBJ1-3 | TRBV25-1 | - | TGTGCCAGCGTAGAGTTTGACTCTGGAAACACCATATATTTT | CASVEFDSGNTIYF
- | TRBJ1-1 | TRBV7-8 | many | TGTGCCAGCAGCTTTGCAGGGATGAACACTGAAGCTTTCTTT | CASSFAGMNTEAFF
- | TRBJ2-7 | TRBV29-1 | many | TGCAGCGTTGAGCAAGACTCCTACGAGCAGTACTTC | CSVEQDSYEQYF
- | TRBJ1-6 | TRBV2 | - | TGTGCCAGCAGTGCCGGGGATCTCTTCGGGGGCAATTCACCCCTCCACTTT | CASSAGDLFGGNSPLHF
TRBD1 | TRBJ2-2 | TRBV9 | few | TGTGCCAGCAGCACAGGGGCGGCGAACACCGGGGAGCTGTTTTTT | CASSTGAANTGELFF
- | TRBJ1-2 | TRBV7-9 | few | TGTGCCAGCAGCTTAGTTCTACGACAGAACTATGGCTACACCTTC | CASSLVLRQNYGYTF
- | TRBJ1-1 | TRBV14 | many | TGTGCCAGCAGCCAGGACCAGAACACTGAAGCTTTCTTT | CASSQDQNTEAFF
- | TRBJ2-7 | TRBV15 | many | TGTGCCACCAGCAGAGATCTGGCCGTCTACGAGCAGTACTTC | CATSRDLAVYEQYF
- | TRBJ1-5 | TRBV2 | many | TGTGCCAGCAGTCCGGACGGTGACAATCAGCCCCAGCATTTT | CASSPDGDNQPQHF
TRBD1 | TRBJ1-4 | TRBV2 | few | TGTGCCAGCAGTGAGACAGGGGCAGGTGAAAAACTGTTTTTT | CASSETGAGEKLFF
TRBD2 | TRBJ2-7 | TRBV20-1 | - | TGCAGTGCCCTAGCGGGAGGGAGCTCCTACGAGCAGTACTTC | CSALAGGSSYEQYF
- | TRBJ2-7 | TRBV7-2 | few | TGTGCCAGCAGCTTGGACGGTCCCTCCGGGCAGTACTTC | CASSLDGPSGQYF
- | TRBJ2-6 | TRBV7-9 | many | TGTGCCAGCAGCTTAGGGGTCTCTGGGGCCAACGTCCTGACTTTC | CASSLGVSGANVLTF
- | TRBJ1-5 | TRBV24-1 | - | TGTGCCACCAGTGAGTCGGATAGCAATCAGCCCCAGCATTTT | CATSESDSNQPQHF
TRBD2 | TRBJ2-7 | TRBV25-1 | - | TGTGCCAGCGTCGGACTAGCGGGAGTCGAGCAGTACTTC | CASVGLAGVEQYF
- | TRBJ2-5 | TRBV7-9 | few | TGTGCCAGCAGCTTAATGTACAGGCAAGAGACCCAGTACTTC | CASSLMYRQETQYF
- | TRBJ2-2 | TRBV24-1 | - | TGTGCCACCAGTGACTCCGACAGGAACACCGGGGAGCTGTTTTTT | CATSDSDRNTGELFF
- | TRBJ1-6 | TRBV2 | few | TGTGCCAGCCTTCCGGGCCCAGGGTCGGGTGATTCACCCCTCCACTTT | CASLPGPGSGDSPLHF
- | TRBJ2-5 | TRBV10-3 | - | TGTGCCATCAGACTAGGATTGGAGACCCAGTACTTC | CAIRLGLETQYF
TRBD1 | TRBJ2-7 | TRBV6-1 | - | TGTGCCAGCAGTCCTGCCCGGGACAGGGGTTACGAGCAGTACTTC | CASSPARDRGYEQYF
- | TRBJ2-7 | TRBV2 | - | TGTGCCAGCAGCCGAGACAGCAGCGTTACCTACGAGCAGTACTTC | CASSRDSSVTYEQYF
- | TRBJ1-3 | TRBV29-1 | - | TGCAGCAGCCCGGGTGTAGGAAACACCATATATTTT | CSSPGVGNTIYF